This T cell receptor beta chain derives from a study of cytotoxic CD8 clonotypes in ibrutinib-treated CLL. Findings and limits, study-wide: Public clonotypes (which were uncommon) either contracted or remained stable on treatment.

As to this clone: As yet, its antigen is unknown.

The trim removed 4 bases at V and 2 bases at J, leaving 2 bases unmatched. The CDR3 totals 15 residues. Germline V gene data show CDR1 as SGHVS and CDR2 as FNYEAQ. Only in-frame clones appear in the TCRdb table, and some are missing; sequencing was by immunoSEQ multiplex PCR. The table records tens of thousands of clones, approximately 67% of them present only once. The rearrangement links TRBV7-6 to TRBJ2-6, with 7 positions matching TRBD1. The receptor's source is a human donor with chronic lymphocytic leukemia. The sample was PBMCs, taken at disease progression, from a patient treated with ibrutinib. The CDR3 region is CASSSTGTGANVLTF. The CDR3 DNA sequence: TGTGCCAGCAGCTCGACAGGGACTGGGGCCAACGTCCTGACTTTC.